A single T cell receptor beta chain is shown here with its context. The sample originates from a study of blood T cell repertoires in COVID-19. Original data processing: How many nucleated cells were present was estimated from reference gene primer amplification. Sequencing used immunoSEQ multiplex PCR; TCRdb keeps in-frame clones, though not all of them. V, J and clone size reflect that table, while D and trimming were determined from the DNA. The sample includes approximately 70,000 clones, roughly 77% of them seen just once. CDR3 length equals 12 residues. CDR1 and CDR2 from the germline V gene are LNHDA and SQIVND (reference sequence). Trimming stripped 8 bases from V and 4 bases from J, with 11 bases between.

Sequenced material: peripheral blood. This clonotype was sampled from a woman in her 70s with acute or convalescent COVID-19. The chain carries TRBV19 and TRBJ1-1; D remains unclear. For the CDR3, the DNA is TGTGCCAGTTTTCGAGGGAGCACTGAAGCTTTCTTT. It yields the protein CASFRGSTEAFF.